This is a list of T cell receptor beta chains from one sample in a study of blood T cell repertoires in COVID-19. Some clones are missing from TCRdb's copy, which holds only in-frame ones; the method was immunoSEQ multiplex PCR. The sample lists 230,000 or so clones; around 88% were seen once. Sequences were obtained from PBMCs or T cells enriched from blood (not recorded which). The origin of the receptors is a woman in her forties with acute COVID-19. Each CDR3 is given with its conserved first and last residue. The D gene is left open where the match is weak. Clone size is stated in some rows and not others, as once, few, many or a class when expanded.

abundance: .
j_gene: TRBJ2-2
v_gene: TRBV27
d_gene: TRBD1
CDR3nt: TGTGCCAGCAGTTTATTGGCAGGGGGCTTTCCCGGGGAGCTGTTTTTT
CDR3aa: CASSLLAGGFPGELFF

abundance: .
j_gene: TRBJ1-3
v_gene: TRBV7-2
d_gene: TRBD1
CDR3nt: TGTGCCAGCAGCTTAGGATCCGGGACAGGAGGTGGGAACACCATATATTTT
CDR3aa: CASSLGSGTGGGNTIYF

abundance: .
j_gene: TRBJ2-2
v_gene: TRBV3-1/TRBV3-2
d_gene: TRBD2
CDR3nt: TGTGCCAGCAGCCTACTAGCGGGGCTAAGGAACGGGGAGCTGTTTTTT
CDR3aa: CASSLLAGLRNGELFF

abundance: .
j_gene: TRBJ2-6
v_gene: TRBV10-2
d_gene: TRBD1
CDR3nt: TGCGCCAGCAGCCTGACAGGGGCTGGGGCCAACGTCCTGACTTTC
CDR3aa: CASSLTGAGANVLTF

abundance: .
j_gene: TRBJ1-4
v_gene: TRBV7-2
d_gene: .
CDR3nt: TGTGCCAGCAGCCGGAGGTATGAGGAAAAACTGTTTTTT
CDR3aa: CASSRRYEEKLFF

abundance: .
j_gene: TRBJ2-2
v_gene: TRBV6-5
d_gene: .
CDR3nt: TGTGCCAGCAGGCGGGACAGAGCGAACACCGGGGAGCTGTTTTTT
CDR3aa: CASRRDRANTGELFF

abundance: .
j_gene: TRBJ1-2
v_gene: TRBV5-1
d_gene: .
CDR3nt: TGCGCCAGCTTTGGGGGGGGCGAGGATGGCTACACCTTC
CDR3aa: CASFGGGEDGYTF

abundance: .
j_gene: TRBJ2-1
v_gene: TRBV6-5
d_gene: TRBD2
CDR3nt: TGTGCCAGCAGGCCCACTAGCGGGGGGGCCTATGAGCAGTTCTTC
CDR3aa: CASRPTSGGAYEQFF

abundance: once
j_gene: TRBJ1-5
v_gene: TRBV19
d_gene: TRBD1
CDR3nt: TGTGCCAGTAGTCGTGGGACAGCCCCTCAAAATCAGCCCCAGCATTTT
CDR3aa: CASSRGTAPQNQPQHF

abundance: once
j_gene: TRBJ2-3
v_gene: TRBV15
d_gene: .
CDR3nt: TGTGCCACCAGCAGAGATCGGTCAGGGTCAGATACGCAGTATTTT
CDR3aa: CATSRDRSGSDTQYF

abundance: .
j_gene: TRBJ2-3
v_gene: TRBV3-1/TRBV3-2
d_gene: .
CDR3nt: TGTGCCAGCAGCCAACCAAAGTCCGCGGATACGCAGTATTTT
CDR3aa: CASSQPKSADTQYF

abundance: .
j_gene: TRBJ2-2
v_gene: TRBV27
d_gene: TRBD1
CDR3nt: TGTGCCAGCAGTTTCAGGGGGCCGGGGGAGCTGTTTTTT
CDR3aa: CASSFRGPGELFF

abundance: .
j_gene: TRBJ1-5
v_gene: TRBV25-1
d_gene: .
CDR3nt: TGTGCCAGCAGTAACAGCCAAAATCAGCCCCAGCATTTT
CDR3aa: CASSNSQNQPQHF

abundance: .
j_gene: TRBJ2-1
v_gene: TRBV4-2
d_gene: TRBD2
CDR3nt: TGTGCCAGCAGAACTAGCGGGGGCTCCTACAATGAGCAGTTCTTC
CDR3aa: CASRTSGGSYNEQFF

abundance: .
j_gene: TRBJ2-3
v_gene: TRBV5-1
d_gene: TRBD1
CDR3nt: TGCGCCAGCAGCCAGGGGGTTTATAGCACAGATACGCAGTATTTT
CDR3aa: CASSQGVYSTDTQYF

abundance: .
j_gene: TRBJ1-4
v_gene: TRBV3-1/TRBV3-2
d_gene: .
CDR3nt: TGTGCCAGCAGTTCCGGAGGAGAAAAACTGTTTTTT
CDR3aa: CASSSGGEKLFF

abundance: .
j_gene: TRBJ2-7
v_gene: TRBV6-5
d_gene: TRBD1
CDR3nt: TGTGCCAGCAGTTACCTCGGGACAGGGGGCGCCTACGAGCAGTACTTC
CDR3aa: CASSYLGTGGAYEQYF

abundance: once
j_gene: TRBJ1-2
v_gene: TRBV13
d_gene: .
CDR3nt: TGTGCCAGCAGCCATGGCTCCGGGGTGGGAGTCGGGAGCTATGGCTACACCTTC
CDR3aa: CASSHGSGVGVGSYGYTF

abundance: .
j_gene: TRBJ2-5
v_gene: TRBV5-1
d_gene: TRBD1
CDR3nt: TGCGCCAGCAGCGGGGACAGGGGAGGGGAGACCCAGTACTTC
CDR3aa: CASSGDRGGETQYF

abundance: .
j_gene: TRBJ2-5
v_gene: TRBV24-1
d_gene: .
CDR3nt: TGTGCCACCAGTGGTTACGGGTCGGACAACCAAGAGACCCAGTACTTC
CDR3aa: CATSGYGSDNQETQYF

abundance: .
j_gene: TRBJ1-1
v_gene: TRBV19
d_gene: .
CDR3nt: TGTGCCAGTAGCCAGTGGACTGAAGCTTTCTTT
CDR3aa: CASSQWTEAFF

abundance: .
j_gene: TRBJ1-5
v_gene: TRBV19
d_gene: .
CDR3nt: TGTGCCAGTAGTAGTCAGGGCCCACAGCAGCCCCAGCATTTT
CDR3aa: CASSSQGPQQPQHF